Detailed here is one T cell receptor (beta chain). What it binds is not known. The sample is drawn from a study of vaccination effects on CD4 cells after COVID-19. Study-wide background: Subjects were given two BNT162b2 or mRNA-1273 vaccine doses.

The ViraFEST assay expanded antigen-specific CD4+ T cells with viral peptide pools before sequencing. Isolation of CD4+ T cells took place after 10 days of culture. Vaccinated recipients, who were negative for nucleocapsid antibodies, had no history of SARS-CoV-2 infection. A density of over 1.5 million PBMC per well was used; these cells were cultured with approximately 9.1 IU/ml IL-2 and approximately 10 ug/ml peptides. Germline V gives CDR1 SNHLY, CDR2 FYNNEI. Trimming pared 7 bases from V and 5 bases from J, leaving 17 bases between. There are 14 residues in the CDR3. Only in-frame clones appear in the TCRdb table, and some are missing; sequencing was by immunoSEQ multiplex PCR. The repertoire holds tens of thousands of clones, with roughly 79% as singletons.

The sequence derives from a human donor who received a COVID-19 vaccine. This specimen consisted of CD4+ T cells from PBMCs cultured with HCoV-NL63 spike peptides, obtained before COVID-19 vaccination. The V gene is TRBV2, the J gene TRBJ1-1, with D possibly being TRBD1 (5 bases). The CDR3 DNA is TGTGCCAGCAACCTGGGACCGTTGAGGACTGAAGCTTTCTTT. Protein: CASNLGPLRTEAFF.